This TCR beta chain was sequenced during a study of molecular identifiers for immune sequencing clone quantification. This clonotype was counted only a few times. What it recognizes is unknown. Preparation methods for the bulk TCR libraries were those previously described, with listed TCR primers. TCRdb re-called the PCR reads through MiXCR, storing one row per CDR3 protein. The sample includes roughly 300,000 distinct CDR3 sequences, roughly a quarter seen only once; the top ten take about 0.73%. General observations from the study: Among about a million naive cells, spiked Jurkat TCR RNA from a single cell was reportedly detectable. Clones of above 20 RNA copies carried over 98% of effector molecules; in naive cells they carried under 1%.

Deletions cut 1 base from V and 3 bases from J, with 6 bases between. The V gene's germline CDR1 is SNHLY and CDR2 FYNNEI. This CDR3 has 13 residues. Naive CD8 libraries came from approximately 20,000 to 1,000,000 sorted cells with 10%, 30% or 50% RNA. Sample: naive CD8+ T cells from blood, with Jurkat cell RNA spiked in. The sample's subset: FACS-sorted CD8+CD4-CCR7+CD45RA+ naive T cells. The source is a human donor in good health. Some libraries in this study had Jurkat cell RNA spiked in. The chain links TRBV2 to TRBJ2-5; D call uncertain. As DNA, the CDR3 is TGTGCCAGCAGTGAAGTGGGGAAAGAGACCCAGTACTTC. Translation: CASSEVGKETQYF.